Below, one TCR beta chain is given with its context. Its antigen remains unknown. This entry comes from a study of cytomegalovirus exposure and HLA in healthy donors. As for the study in general: The study placed 70% to 90% of its roughly 410 genotyped donors in the Caucasian-associated ancestry cluster. General study results and limits: A few CMV-associated chains proved CMV antigen-specific in vitro. A later analysis linked a missense variant in DCLRE1C to the trimming of TCR beta V and J genes. On later analysis, the bulk of CMV-associated TCR beta chains appeared to be HLA-restricted.

J was trimmed by 8 bases and V by 0 bases; bases with no gene match: 6. Germline assignment: CDR1 LNHNV and CDR2 YYDKDF (reference sequence). The CDR3 loop spans 15 amino acids. The PCR employed 60 Vbeta primers together with 13 Jbeta primers. Using immunoSEQ multiplex PCR, the repertoire was profiled, and TCRdb retains in-frame clones only, with some absent. The data contain roughly 190,000 clones, about 80% of them singletons. This clonotype was obtained from a woman in her 30s in good health and CMV-seropositive. This sequence joins TRBV15 and TRBJ1-3; 8 nucleotides match TRBD1. The specimen was PBMCs. This CDR3 reads CATSREPDRGHTIYF. CDR3 coding DNA: TGTGCCACCAGCAGAGAACCCGACAGGGGCCACACCATATATTTT.